A single sample gave rise to the 10 T cell receptor beta chains below, sequenced in a study of blood T cell repertoires in COVID-19. Libraries were prepared by immunoSEQ multiplex PCR; TCRdb keeps only in-frame clonotypes and omits some of them. Of 200,000 to 250,000 clones in the sample, 80% to 90% were seen once. Material: PBMCs or T cells enriched from blood (not recorded which). Receptors originate from a woman between 18 and 29 years old in a cohort exposed to, infected with or recovered from COVID-19 (not recorded which).

J is TRBJ1-5 and V is TRBV10-3; the D gene is possibly TRBD1 (6 bases). The V end lost 0 bases, the J end lost 1 base, and 13 bases lay between the germline ends. Per the germline V gene, CDR1 is ENHRY and CDR2 is SYGVKD. The length of the CDR3 is 17 residues. CDR3 amino acids: CAISESPGTLSNQPQHF. CDR3 nucleotide sequence: TGTGCCATCAGTGAGTCCCCCGGGACACTAAGCAATCAGCCCCAGCATTTT.

V and J are TRBV7-3 and TRBJ1-2; D not certain. This CDR3 has 15 amino acids. The V gene lost 5 bases and the J gene lost 8 bases, with 21 bases spanning the gap. The germline V gene encodes CDR1 SGHTA and CDR2 FQGTGA. CDR3: CASSPQSGNPGGYTF. CDR3 sequence (DNA): TGTGCCAGCAGCCCCCAGTCCGGGAACCCTGGGGGCTACACCTTC.

Notes on this clone: This same CDR3 is encoded by further DNA sequences in the sample. V usage is TRBV6-5 and J usage is TRBJ2-1, with 9 bases that match TRBD2. Germline loops: CDR1 MNHEY, CDR2 SVGAGI. The CDR3 consists of 16 residues. The V gene end was trimmed by 0 bases and the J gene end by 2 bases; junction bases not matched to a gene: 2. CDR3 DNA sequence: TGTGCCAGCAGTTACTCTAGCGGGGGTGCCTACAATGAGCAGTTCTTC. It codes for CASSYSSGGAYNEQFF.

The rearrangement links TRBV19 to TRBJ1-2; weak D call: TRBD1 (5 bases). CDR1 and CDR2 from the germline V gene are LNHDA and SQIVND (reference sequence). The CDR3 is made up of 15 amino acids. The V and J ends lost 4 bases and 4 bases respectively, with 16 bases between them. The CDR3 sequence is CASSTGPGSGYGYTF. CDR3 in DNA: TGTGCCAGTAGTACAGGGCCAGGATCGGGCTATGGCTACACCTTC.

The rearrangement uses TRBV4-2 and TRBJ2-2; 8 nucleotides agree with TRBD2. This CDR3 spans 16 amino acids. The ends lost 1 base at V and 6 bases at J; junction bases unmatched: 7. Germline V CDR1 and CDR2: LGHNA, YNFKEQ. CDR3 sequence reads: CASSQVFTGGAGELFF. CDR3 DNA: TGTGCCAGCAGCCAAGTGTTTACGGGAGGGGCCGGGGAGCTGTTTTTT.

The chain uses TRBV4-2 and TRBJ1-1; D might be TRBD1 (6 bases). V lost 3 bases and J 5 bases, leaving 16 bases between the germline ends. Germline V gene data show CDR1 as LGHNA and CDR2 as YNFKEQ. CDR3 length equals 15 residues. The CDR3 DNA is TGTGCCAGCAGCCACCAACAGGGAGGGGGAACTGAAGCTTTCTTT. Translation: CASSHQQGGGTEAFF.

This sequence joins TRBV7-9 and TRBJ2-3, with TRBD2 identical over 11 bases. The CDR3 is 15 residues long. Unmatched junction bases numbered 3, after V lost 4 bases and J lost 3 bases. Germline values: CDR1 SEHNR, CDR2 FQNEAQ (reference sequence). CDR3 DNA sequence: TGTGCCAGCAGCTATACTAGCGGGAGTACAGATACGCAGTATTTT. Amino acids: CASSYTSGSTDTQYF.

The chain has TRBV28 and TRBJ2-4; 8 bases fit TRBD1. J lost 3 bases, V lost 2 bases, and 15 bases had no gene match. This CDR3 comprises 19 residues. Per the germline V gene, CDR1 is MDHEN and CDR2 is SYDVKM. DNA for the CDR3: TGTGCCAGCAGTTTACTACCCTTTGGTCAGGGGGCCGTCAAAAACATTCAGTACTTC. Translation: CASSLLPFGQGAVKNIQYF.

The gene calls are TRBV18 and TRBJ2-2; TRBD2 matches 14 bases. The V gene end was trimmed by 3 bases and the J gene end by 3 bases; junction bases not matched to a gene: 9. Germline CDR1 KGHSH, CDR2 LQKENI. The CDR3 runs to 19 residues. CDR3 nucleotide sequence: TGTGCCAGCTCACCTCAGGGACTAGCGGGGGCCGCAGACACCGGGGAGCTGTTTTTT. Protein: CASSPQGLAGAADTGELFF.

The rearrangement joins TRBV30 to TRBJ2-3; TRBD2 matches at 15 bases. Per germline, CDR1 GTSNPN and CDR2 SVGIG (reference sequence). This CDR3 contains 14 residues. With 5 bases clipped from V and 4 bases from J, the junction kept 1 base outside the gene matches. This CDR3 is CAWGLAGGPDTQYF. CDR3 DNA sequence: TGTGCCTGGGGACTAGCGGGAGGGCCAGATACGCAGTATTTT.